The 23 T cell receptor beta chains presented below share a single source sample, sequenced in a study of blood T cells in healthy people across ages. Next came a second PCR, run for roughly 7 to 12 cycles, which used a sample-barcoded 5' primer along with a J-beta primer mix. TCRdb passed the 5' RACE reads through MiXCR, listing each CDR3 protein once. The sample includes 750,000 or so distinct CDR3 sequences, around a quarter of them seen just once. These data were also reused for a study on T cells of mothers and their children.

Input material: blood. The receptors shown here come from a boy between 10 and 17 years old in good health.

The chain links TRBV11-2 to TRBJ2-3; the D gene is possibly TRBD2 (5 bases). The CDR3 runs 16 residues. Trimming took off 6 bases at V and 3 bases at J, with 19 bases between the two ends. Germline V CDR1 and CDR2: SGHAT, FQNNGV. The CDR3 DNA reads TGTGCCAGCAGTGGAGGTGACGCCGAAATAACAGATACGCAGTATTTT. Translation: CASSGGDAEITDTQYF. Using reference TRBV11-2 and TRBJ2-3 for the parts outside the CDR3, the full variable domain is EAGVAQSPRYKIIEKRQSVAFWCNPISGHATLYWYQQILGQGPKLLIQFQNNGVVDDSQLPKDRFSAERLKGVDSTLKIQPAKLEDSAVYLCASSGGDAEITDTQYFGPGTRLTVL.

In this sample, this clonotype turned up a few times. The chain uses TRBV29-1 and TRBJ1-4; D gene unclear. The CDR3 extends over 11 amino acids. Germline assignment: CDR1 SQVTM and CDR2 ANQGSEA. The V gene lost 7 bases and the J gene lost 11 bases, with 14 bases spanning the gap. Here the CDR3 DNA reads TGCAGCGCTAACGACGTCGAGAAACTGTTTTTT. It encodes CSANDVEKLFF.

The sample holds a few counts of this clonotype. The chain combines TRBV29-1 with TRBJ2-5; no firm D call. The length of the CDR3 is 12 residues. V was clipped by 2 bases and J by 5 bases, with 9 bases between them. Germline CDR1 reads SQVTM; CDR2 reads ANQGSEA. CDR3 sequence (DNA): TGCAGCGTTGAATGGATGGGGGAGACCCAGTACTTC. Translated: CSVEWMGETQYF.

This chain uses TRBV29-1 with TRBJ2-3; D uncertain. CDR3 length: 13 amino acids. Germline lookup yields CDR1 SQVTM and CDR2 ANQGSEA. V was cut by 7 bases and J by 2 bases, with 13 bases left in between. The CDR3 sequence: CSGAPILTDTQYF. CDR3 bases: TGCAGCGGGGCCCCGATCCTCACAGATACGCAGTATTTT.

V gene TRBV21-1 combines with J gene TRBJ2-1. TRBV21-1 is assigned pseudogene status. This CDR3 comprises 13 residues. CDR3 sequence: CANIVILYNEQFF. CDR3 nucleotide sequence: TGTGCCAACATTGTGATTTTATACAATGAGCAGTTCTTC.

This clonotype has only a few counts. This chain joins TRBV7-3 and TRBJ2-3; TRBD2 aligns across 10 bases. This CDR3 has 17 amino acids. CDR1 is SGHTA, CDR2 FQGTGA, per germline. J lost 6 bases, V lost 2 bases, and 11 bases had no gene match. The CDR3 here is CASSLRSSGSLGDTQYF. CDR3 coding DNA: TGTGCCAGCAGCTTACGCTCTAGCGGGAGTCTGGGGGATACGCAGTATTTT.

V gene TRBV11-3 combines with J gene TRBJ2-5; D ambiguous. Germline values: CDR1 SGHNT, CDR2 YENEEA. V lost 2 bases to trimming and J lost 3 bases, with 13 bases between them. This CDR3 is built from 15 residues. This CDR3 reads CASSLNPAAKETQYF. The CDR3 nucleotides read TGTGCCAGCAGCTTAAACCCGGCGGCTAAAGAGACCCAGTACTTC.

The rearrangement joins TRBV29-1 to TRBJ1-5, with a possible D match to TRBD1 (5 bases). In germline, CDR1 is SQVTM, CDR2 ANQGSEA. V dropped 3 bases and J dropped 3 bases, with 21 bases sitting between them. The CDR3 extends over 17 amino acids. CDR3 bases: TGCAGCGTTGATGTCCGACAGAATAACAAGAACAATCAGCCCCAGCATTTT. Its translation: CSVDVRQNNKNNQPQHF.

The chain uses TRBV7-2 and TRBJ1-1; D gene ambiguous. Trimming took 5 bases from V and 1 from J, leaving 11 bases between them. Germline V gene data show CDR1 as SGHTA and CDR2 as FQGNSA. This CDR3 is built from 14 residues. CDR3 in DNA: TGTGCCAGCAGCGCCGGGATTCCGAACACTGAAGCTTTCTTT. Its protein is CASSAGIPNTEAFF. Filled out from reference TRBV7-2 and TRBJ1-1, the complete variable domain reads GAGVSQSPSNKVTEKGKDVELRCDPISGHTALYWYRQSLGQGLEFLIYFQGNSAPDKSGLPSDRFSAERTGGSVSTLTIQRTQQEDSAVYLCASSAGIPNTEAFFGQGTRLTVV.

This clonotype has a handful of counts. The chain uses TRBV7-8 and TRBJ2-5, with TRBD1 matching 8 bases. Near its end, the DNA agrees better with TRBJ2-7, so the J call may be wrong. The CDR3 length is 15 residues. Germline assignment: CDR1 SGHVS and CDR2 FQNEAQ. This chain's CDR3 is CASSETDRGYFEQYF. The DNA of the CDR3 is TGTGCCAGCAGCGAAACCGACAGGGGCTATTTCGAGCAGTACTTC.

This clonotype was counted only a few times. The CDR3 DNA reads as TGTGCCAGCAGCTCCCGGTTAGCGGGGACCACAGATACGCAGTATTTT. This encodes CASSSRLAGTTDTQYF. The genes are TRBV11-2 and TRBJ2-3; 8 nucleotides line up with TRBD2. V shed 4 bases, J shed 2 bases, and the junction held 8 bases outside the gene matches. The CDR3 contains 16 residues. Per germline, CDR1 SGHAT and CDR2 FQNNGV.

This chain's CDR3 is CASSPGDRGSNQPQHF. DNA for the CDR3: TGCGCCAGCAGCCCTGGGGACAGGGGGTCCAATCAGCCCCAGCATTTT. This chain links TRBV4-1 with TRBJ1-5; 11 bases fit TRBD1. V lost 4 bases to trimming and J lost 3 bases; unmatched junction nucleotides: 5. CDR1 is MGHRA and CDR2 is YSYEKL in the germline V gene. This CDR3 region has 16 residues.

The V call is TRBV19, the J call TRBJ1-4, with 7 bases lining up with TRBD1. The CDR3 consists of 17 residues. V shed 3 bases, J shed 5 bases, and the junction held 12 bases outside the gene matches. Per the germline V gene, CDR1 is LNHDA and CDR2 is SQIVND (reference sequence). CDR3 nucleotides: TGTGCCAGTAGTATTCTCAAAACCGGGACAGAAAATGAAAAACTGTTTTTT. It specifies CASSILKTGTENEKLFF. Combining the CDR3 with reference TRBV19 and TRBJ1-4 gives the whole variable domain DGGITQSPKYLFRKEGQNVTLSCEQNLNHDAMYWYRQDPGQGLRLIYYSQIVNDFQKGDIAEGYSVSREKKESFPLTVTSAQKNPTAFYLCASSILKTGTENEKLFFGSGTQLSVL.

The V and J genes are TRBV25-1 and TRBJ2-5; possibly TRBD1 for D (5 bases). TRBJ2-7 matches the DNA end more closely, so the J call is doubtful. Germline lookup yields CDR1 MGHDK and CDR2 SYGVNS. This CDR3 region has 14 residues. CDR3 in DNA: TGTGCCAGCAGCCCCCCAAAGGGGCTGGACGAGCAGTACTTC. This sequence encodes CASSPPKGLDEQYF.

The chain is built from TRBV20-1 and TRBJ2-3, with D tentatively TRBD1 (5 bases). The germline V and J ends were trimmed by 1 base and 4 bases, with 18 bases remaining between them. The CDR3 totals 16 residues. Germline V gene data show CDR1 as DFQATT and CDR2 as SNEGSKA (reference sequence). CDR3 protein: CSARGGAEVFSDTQYF. CDR3 sequence (DNA): TGCAGTGCTAGAGGGGGCGCCGAGGTTTTTTCAGATACGCAGTATTTT.

The chain has TRBV7-3 and TRBJ2-3; 10 bases align to TRBD2. The V and J ends lost 4 bases and 1 base, in that order; junction bases with no gene match: 5. The germline V gene encodes CDR1 SGHTA and CDR2 FQGTGA. The CDR3 consists of 16 residues. In nucleotides, the CDR3 is TGTGCCAGCAGCTCCCCAGCGGGAGGGGGCACAGATACGCAGTATTTT. Translating gives CASSSPAGGGTDTQYF.

The chain links TRBV7-2 to TRBJ2-1; 10 positions agree with TRBD2. CDR1 SGHTA and CDR2 FQGNSA come from the germline V gene. V lost 4 bases and J lost 2; bases outside the gene matches: 5. This CDR3 spans 16 amino acids. The CDR3 here is CASSSRAGGPYNEQFF. The CDR3, as DNA: TGTGCCAGCAGCTCGAGAGCGGGAGGGCCCTACAATGAGCAGTTCTTC.

V and J are TRBV11-2 and TRBJ2-5; D unclear. V dropped 0 bases and J dropped 1 base, with 9 bases sitting between them. This CDR3 region has 15 residues. Germline loops: CDR1 SGHAT, CDR2 FQNNGV. In DNA, the CDR3 is TGTGCCAGCAGCTTAGATAAGATTAGCCAAGAGACCCAGTACTTC. This sequence encodes CASSLDKISQETQYF.

This clonotype was observed a handful of times. The chain couples TRBV20-1 to TRBJ2-1; TRBD1 or TRBD2 may be the D gene (6 bases each). The CDR3 spans 13 residues. Trimming cost V 3 bases and J 10 bases, with 16 bases left between them. CDR1 and CDR2 from the germline V gene are DFQATT and SNEGSKA (reference sequence). In DNA, the CDR3 is TGCAGTGCTAGTGCCCTGGGGGGCGTGGAGCAGTTCTTC. It yields the protein CSASALGGVEQFF.

The V and J genes are TRBV29-1 and TRBJ2-7; 8 bases agree with TRBD1. Germline lookup yields CDR1 SQVTM and CDR2 ANQGSEA. The J segment lost 3 bases and the V segment lost 6 bases, leaving 10 bases of the junction unmatched. This CDR3 contains 14 residues. The CDR3 region is CSVSGGDRSYEQYF. For the CDR3, the DNA is TGCAGCGTCTCAGGTGGGGACAGGAGCTACGAGCAGTACTTC.

J is TRBJ1-3 and V is TRBV5-1; TRBD1 agrees at 9 bases. Germline V gene lookup returns CDR1 SGHRS and CDR2 YFSETQ. The junction had 3 bases not matched to a gene; V was cut back by 0 bases and J by 2 bases. CDR3 length: 16 residues. The CDR3 reads CASSLGGTGTGNTIYF. The CDR3 DNA reads TGCGCCAGCAGCTTGGGTGGGACAGGGACTGGAAACACCATATATTTT.

V gene TRBV20-1 combines with J gene TRBJ2-5, with 10 positions matching TRBD2. Losses at the gene ends were 5 bases for V and 3 bases for J; bases not matched to a gene: 9. The CDR3 has 15 amino acids. Germline V CDR1 and CDR2: DFQATT, SNEGSKA (reference sequence). CDR3 sequence: CSAGRIAGGKETQYF. CDR3 DNA sequence: TGCAGTGCTGGTCGTATAGCGGGGGGAAAAGAGACCCAGTACTTC.

The sample holds a few counts of this clonotype. V usage is TRBV20-1 and J usage is TRBJ1-4; D is unclear. The germline V and J ends were trimmed by 5 bases and 5 bases, with 12 bases remaining between them. CDR3 length: 13 amino acids. CDR1 and CDR2 from the germline V gene are DFQATT and SNEGSKA (reference sequence). In DNA form, the CDR3 reads TGCAGTGCTCTCTCCGGCGGGAATGAAAAACTGTTTTTT. Its protein product is CSALSGGNEKLFF.